This TCR beta chain appears in the sequencing data of a study of shared clonotypes between healthy human individuals. Overall study findings and caveats: Naive subsets, compared against memory subsets, generally had larger estimated richness values.

In the case of this clone: The antigen is not known.

Naive CD8 isolation took CD45RO-negative cells positively selected for CCR7 and excluded terminally differentiated effector memory CD45RA+ cells. TCRdb's copy holds only in-frame clones and misses some; the assay was immunoSEQ multiplex PCR. The sample lists millions of clones, around 93% occurring once. The TCR comes from a man between 18 and 35 years old in good health. Some clones in this sample may be carry-over from other donors' samples. What was sequenced was naive CD8+ T cells from PBMCs.

CDR3 in DNA: TGCGCCAGCAGTGCAAAGACCTCATACGAGCAGTACTTC. This translates into CASSAKTSYEQYF. This sequence joins TRBV10-1 and TRBJ2-7; D not resolved. The CDR3 is made up of 13 amino acids. V was clipped by 4 bases and J by 4 bases, with 11 bases between them. The germline CDR1 and CDR2 sequences are WNHNN and SYGVQD (reference sequence).